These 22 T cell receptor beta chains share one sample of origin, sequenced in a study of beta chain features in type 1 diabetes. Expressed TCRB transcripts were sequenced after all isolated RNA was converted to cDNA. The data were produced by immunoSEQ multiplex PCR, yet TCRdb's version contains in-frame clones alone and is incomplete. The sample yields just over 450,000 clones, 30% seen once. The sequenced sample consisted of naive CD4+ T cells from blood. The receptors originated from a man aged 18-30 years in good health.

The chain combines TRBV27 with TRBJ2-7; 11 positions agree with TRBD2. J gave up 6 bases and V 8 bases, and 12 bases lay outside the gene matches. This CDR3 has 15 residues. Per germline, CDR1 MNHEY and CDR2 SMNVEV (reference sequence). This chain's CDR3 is CASCRLLAGVTEQYF. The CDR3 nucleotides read TGTGCCAGCTGCCGCTTACTAGCGGGAGTAACCGAGCAGTACTTC.

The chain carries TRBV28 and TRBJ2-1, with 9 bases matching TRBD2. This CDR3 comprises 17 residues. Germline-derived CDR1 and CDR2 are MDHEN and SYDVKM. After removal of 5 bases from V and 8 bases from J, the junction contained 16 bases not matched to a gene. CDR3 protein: CASSTGWGGRAADEQFF. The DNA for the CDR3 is TGTGCCAGCAGTACTGGCTGGGGCGGGAGGGCCGCCGATGAGCAGTTCTTC.

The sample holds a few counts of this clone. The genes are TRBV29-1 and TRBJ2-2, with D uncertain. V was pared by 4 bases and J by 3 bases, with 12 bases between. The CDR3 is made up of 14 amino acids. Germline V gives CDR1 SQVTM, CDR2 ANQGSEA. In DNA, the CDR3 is TGCAGCGTTGTGCCTAACGCGTACACCGGGGAGCTGTTTTTT. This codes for CSVVPNAYTGELFF.

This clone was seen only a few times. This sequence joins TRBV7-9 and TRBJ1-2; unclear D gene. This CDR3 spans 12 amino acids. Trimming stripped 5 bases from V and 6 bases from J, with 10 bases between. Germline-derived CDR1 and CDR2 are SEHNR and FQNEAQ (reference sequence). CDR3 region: CASSPSSHGYTF. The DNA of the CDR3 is TGTGCCAGCAGCCCCTCTAGCCATGGCTACACCTTC.

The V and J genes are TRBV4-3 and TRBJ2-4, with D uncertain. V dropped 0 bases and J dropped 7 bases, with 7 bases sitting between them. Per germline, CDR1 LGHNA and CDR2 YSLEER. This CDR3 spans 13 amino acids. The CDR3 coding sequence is TGCGCCAGCAGCCAAGAACCCCGGAACATTCAGTACTTC. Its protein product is CASSQEPRNIQYF.

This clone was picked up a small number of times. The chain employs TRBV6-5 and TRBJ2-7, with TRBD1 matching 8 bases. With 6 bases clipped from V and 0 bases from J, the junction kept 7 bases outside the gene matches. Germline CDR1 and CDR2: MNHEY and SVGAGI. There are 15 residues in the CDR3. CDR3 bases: TGTGCCAGCAGGGAAACAGGGGGAAGCTCCTACGAGCAGTACTTC. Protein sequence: CASRETGGSSYEQYF.

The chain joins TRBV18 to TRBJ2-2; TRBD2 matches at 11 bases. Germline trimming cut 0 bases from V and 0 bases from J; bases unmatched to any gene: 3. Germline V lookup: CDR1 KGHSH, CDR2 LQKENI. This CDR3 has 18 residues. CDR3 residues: CASSPPLAGGPNTGELFF. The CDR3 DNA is TGTGCCAGCTCACCACCTTTAGCGGGAGGGCCGAACACCGGGGAGCTGTTTTTT.

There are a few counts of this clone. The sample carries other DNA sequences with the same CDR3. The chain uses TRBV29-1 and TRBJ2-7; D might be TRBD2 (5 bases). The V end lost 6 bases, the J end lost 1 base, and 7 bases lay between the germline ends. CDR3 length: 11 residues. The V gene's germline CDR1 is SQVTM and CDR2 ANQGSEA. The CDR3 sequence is CSVRGSYEQYF. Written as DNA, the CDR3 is TGCAGCGTCCGGGGTTCCTACGAGCAGTACTTC.

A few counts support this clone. CDR3 residues: CASSLGLHQPQHF. DNA for the CDR3: TGTGCCAGCAGCTTAGGGCTTCATCAGCCCCAGCATTTT. The chain carries TRBV7-2 and TRBJ1-5; no definite D call. There are 13 residues in the CDR3. Germline CDR1 is SGHTA and CDR2 is FQGNSA. V was pared by 1 base and J by 5 bases, with 6 bases between.

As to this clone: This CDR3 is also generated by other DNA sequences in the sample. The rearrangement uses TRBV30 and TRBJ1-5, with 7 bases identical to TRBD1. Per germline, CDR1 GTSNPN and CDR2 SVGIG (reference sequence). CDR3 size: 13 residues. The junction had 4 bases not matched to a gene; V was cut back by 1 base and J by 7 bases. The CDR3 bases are TGTGCCTGGAGTGGACAGGGCGGACAGCCCCAGCATTTT. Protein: CAWSGQGGQPQHF.

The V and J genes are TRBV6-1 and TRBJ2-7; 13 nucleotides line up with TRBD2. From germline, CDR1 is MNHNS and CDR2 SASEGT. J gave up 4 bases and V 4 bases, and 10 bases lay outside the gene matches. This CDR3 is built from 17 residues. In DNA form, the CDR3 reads TGTGCCAGCAGTGCCACTAGCGGGAGGGTTGGAAGGTACGAGCAGTACTTC. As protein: CASSATSGRVGRYEQYF.

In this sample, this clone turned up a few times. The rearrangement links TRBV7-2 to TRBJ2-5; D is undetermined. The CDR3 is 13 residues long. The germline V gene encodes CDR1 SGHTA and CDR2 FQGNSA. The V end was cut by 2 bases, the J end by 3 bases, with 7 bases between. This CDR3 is CASSLYPEETQYF. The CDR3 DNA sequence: TGTGCCAGCAGCTTATACCCAGAAGAGACCCAGTACTTC.

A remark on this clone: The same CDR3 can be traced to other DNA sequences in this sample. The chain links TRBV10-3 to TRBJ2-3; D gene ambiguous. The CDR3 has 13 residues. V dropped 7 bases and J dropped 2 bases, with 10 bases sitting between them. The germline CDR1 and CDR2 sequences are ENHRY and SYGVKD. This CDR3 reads CAINADPTDTQYF. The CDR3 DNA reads TGTGCCATCAACGCAGACCCCACAGATACGCAGTATTTT.

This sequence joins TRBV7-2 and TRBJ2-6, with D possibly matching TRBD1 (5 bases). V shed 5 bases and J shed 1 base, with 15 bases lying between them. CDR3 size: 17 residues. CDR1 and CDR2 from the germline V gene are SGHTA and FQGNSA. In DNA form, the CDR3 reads TGTGCCAGCAGCCCCCGAGACAGCTTATCTGGGGCCAACGTCCTGACTTTC. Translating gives CASSPRDSLSGANVLTF.

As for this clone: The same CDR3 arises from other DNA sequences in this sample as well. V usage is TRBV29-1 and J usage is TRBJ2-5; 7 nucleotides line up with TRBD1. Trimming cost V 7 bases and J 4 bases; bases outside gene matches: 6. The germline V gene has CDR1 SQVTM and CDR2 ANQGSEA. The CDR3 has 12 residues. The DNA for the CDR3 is TGCAGCGCCGCACAGGGGTCAGAGACCCAGTACTTC. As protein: CSAAQGSETQYF.

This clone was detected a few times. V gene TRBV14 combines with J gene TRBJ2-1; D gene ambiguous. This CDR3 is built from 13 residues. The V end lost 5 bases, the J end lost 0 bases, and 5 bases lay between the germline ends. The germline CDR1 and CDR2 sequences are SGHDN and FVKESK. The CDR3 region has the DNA TGTGCCAGCAGCTGGAGCTCCTACAATGAGCAGTTCTTC. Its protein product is CASSWSSYNEQFF.

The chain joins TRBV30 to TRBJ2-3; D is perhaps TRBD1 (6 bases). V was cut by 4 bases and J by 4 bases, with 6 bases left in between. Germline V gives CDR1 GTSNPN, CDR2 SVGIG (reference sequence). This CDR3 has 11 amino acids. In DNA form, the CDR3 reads TGTGCCTGGACAGGGGCAGATACGCAGTATTTT. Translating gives CAWTGADTQYF.

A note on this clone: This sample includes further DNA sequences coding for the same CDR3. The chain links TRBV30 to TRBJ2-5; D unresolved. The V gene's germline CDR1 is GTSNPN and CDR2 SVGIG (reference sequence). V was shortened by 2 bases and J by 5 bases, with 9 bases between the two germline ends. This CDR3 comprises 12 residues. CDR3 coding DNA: TGTGCCTGGAGTAAGGGTCGGGAGACCCAGTACTTC. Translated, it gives CAWSKGRETQYF.

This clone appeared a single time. The chain's CDR3 is CASNPRSGAYEQYF. The CDR3 DNA reads TGTGCCAGCAACCCACGATCGGGAGCTTACGAGCAGTACTTC. The V and J genes are TRBV11-2 and TRBJ2-7; TRBD2 is a possible D gene (6 bases). CDR1 is SGHAT and CDR2 is FQNNGV in the germline V gene. V lost 7 bases, J lost 4 bases, and 17 bases lay in between. CDR3 length equals 14 residues. The full variable domain, with the rest looked up from reference TRBV11-2 and TRBJ2-7, is EAGVAQSPRYKIIEKRQSVAFWCNPISGHATLYWYQQILGQGPKLLIQFQNNGVVDDSQLPKDRFSAERLKGVDSTLKIQPAKLEDSAVYLCASNPRSGAYEQYFGPGTRLTVT.

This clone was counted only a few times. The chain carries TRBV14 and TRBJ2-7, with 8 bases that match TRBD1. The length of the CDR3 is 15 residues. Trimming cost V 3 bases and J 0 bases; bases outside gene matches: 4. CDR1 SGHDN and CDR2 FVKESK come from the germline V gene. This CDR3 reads CASSHRDRRSYEQYF. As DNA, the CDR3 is TGTGCCAGCAGCCACAGGGACAGGCGCTCCTACGAGCAGTACTTC.

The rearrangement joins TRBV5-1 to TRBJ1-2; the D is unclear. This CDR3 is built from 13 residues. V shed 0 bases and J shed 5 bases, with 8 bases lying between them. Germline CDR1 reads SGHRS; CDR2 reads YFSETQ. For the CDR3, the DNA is TGCGCCAGCAGCTTGGGGACGGGTTATGGCTACACCTTC. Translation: CASSLGTGYGYTF.

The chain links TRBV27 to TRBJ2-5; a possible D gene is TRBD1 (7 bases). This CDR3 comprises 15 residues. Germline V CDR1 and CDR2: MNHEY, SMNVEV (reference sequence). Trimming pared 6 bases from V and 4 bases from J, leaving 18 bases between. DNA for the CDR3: TGTGCCAGCAGGAGCGGAAACAGGGGAGGAGAGACCCAGTACTTC. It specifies CASRSGNRGGETQYF.